The TCR beta chain under discussion was sequenced for a study of beta chain features in type 1 diabetes. This CDR3 is 15 amino acids long. Trimming stripped 0 bases from V and 1 base from J, with 10 bases between. CDR1 is SGDLS and CDR2 is YYNGEE in the germline V gene. Of the isolated RNA, all was reverse transcribed, and so the sequenced material was expressed TCRB transcripts. Profiling relied on immunoSEQ multiplex PCR, and the TCRdb table lists in-frame clones only, not all of them. Of some 350,000 clones listed, around 10% are singletons. Study results and caveats: There was a moderate but significant shortening of TCRB CDR3s in all four CD4+ subsets of Type 1 diabetes patients.

This clone was counted between two and nine times. Its cognate antigen is unknown. The sequence was collected from a man aged 25-45 years with type 1 diabetes. The genes are TRBV9 and TRBJ1-1, with D maybe TRBD1 (6 bases). The specimen was central memory CD4+ T cells from blood. As DNA, the CDR3 is TGTGCCAGCAGCGTAGAGGGGGTTGGGAACACTGAAGCTTTCTTT. This gives the protein CASSVEGVGNTEAFF.